Here is one T cell receptor beta chain with its context. The data originate from a study of technical replicates of blood from four donors. The assay was immunoSEQ multiplex PCR, and TCRdb's table has in-frame clones only and misses some. The sample includes 70,000 to 90,000 clones, more than 90% of them seen just once. This clonotype originated in a human donor in good health. Input material: T cells isolated from PBMCs.

The DNA for the CDR3 is TGTGCCAGCAGTGGGACAGTGACCTCCTACGAGCAGTACTTC. It translates to CASSGTVTSYEQYF. The chain carries TRBV7-8 and TRBJ2-7; 7 bases are shared with TRBD1. J was trimmed by 0 bases and V by 6 bases; bases with no gene match: 5. Germline-derived CDR1 and CDR2 are SGHVS and FQNEAQ. This CDR3 region has 14 residues.